The clone carrying this T cell receptor beta chain occurred many times. Its antigen is currently unknown. This sample was included in a study of cytomegalovirus exposure and HLA in healthy donors. Study conclusions and caveats: Researchers counted around 150 TCR beta chains as cytomegalovirus-associated. High specificity and sensitivity for cytomegalovirus status were reported for the classifier.

Method: immunoSEQ multiplex PCR; TCRdb's copy keeps in-frame clones and lacks some. The sample has hundreds of thousands of clones; 80% to 85% are singletons. This TCR came from a woman in her 30s in good health and CMV-seropositive. Sequenced: PBMCs.

CDR3 nucleotides: TGTGCCAGCAGCTTATACGTGAACACTGAAGCTTTCTTT. It yields the protein CASSLYVNTEAFF. V and J are TRBV5-6 and TRBJ1-1; D is unresolved. Trimming removed 2 bases from V and 0 bases from J, with 5 bases in between. Germline CDR1 reads SGHDT; CDR2 reads YYEEEE. This CDR3 comprises 13 residues.